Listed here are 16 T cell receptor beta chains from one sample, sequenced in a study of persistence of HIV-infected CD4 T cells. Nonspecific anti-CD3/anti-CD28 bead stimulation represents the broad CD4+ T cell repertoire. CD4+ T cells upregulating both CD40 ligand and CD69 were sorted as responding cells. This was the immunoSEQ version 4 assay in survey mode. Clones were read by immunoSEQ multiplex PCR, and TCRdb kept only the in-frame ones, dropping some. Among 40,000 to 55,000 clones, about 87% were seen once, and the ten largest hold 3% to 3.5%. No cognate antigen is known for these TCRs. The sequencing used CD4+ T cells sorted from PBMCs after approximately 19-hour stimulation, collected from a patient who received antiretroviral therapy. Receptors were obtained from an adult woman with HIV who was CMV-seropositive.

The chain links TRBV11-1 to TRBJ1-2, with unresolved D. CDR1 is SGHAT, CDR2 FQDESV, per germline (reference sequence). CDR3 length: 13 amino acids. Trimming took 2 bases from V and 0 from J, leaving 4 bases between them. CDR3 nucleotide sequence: TGTGCCAGCAGCTTATCACCTAACTATGGCTACACCTTC. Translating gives CASSLSPNYGYTF.

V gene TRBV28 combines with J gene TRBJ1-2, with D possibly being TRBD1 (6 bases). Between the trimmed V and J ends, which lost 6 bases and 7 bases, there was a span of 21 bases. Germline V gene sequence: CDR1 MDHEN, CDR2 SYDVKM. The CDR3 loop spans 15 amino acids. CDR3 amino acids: CASRHPSWGLGGYTF. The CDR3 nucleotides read TGTGCCAGCAGGCATCCTAGTTGGGGGCTTGGTGGCTACACCTTC.

DNA of the CDR3: TGCGCCAGCAGCCAGGGCCAGAGTTACTACGAGCAGTACTTC. Encoded protein: CASSQGQSYYEQYF. J is TRBJ2-7 and V is TRBV5-1; a weak D match, TRBD1 (5 bases). With 4 bases removed from V and 3 bases from J, the gap between germline ends came to 14 bases. Germline V gene data show CDR1 as SGHRS and CDR2 as YFSETQ. CDR3 size: 14 residues. Filled out from reference TRBV5-1 and TRBJ2-7, the complete variable domain reads KAGVTQTPRYLIKTRGQQVTLSCSPISGHRSVSWYQQTPGQGLQFLFEYFSETQRNKGNFPGRFSGRQFSNSRSEMNVSTLELGDSALYLCASSQGQSYYEQYFGPGTRLTVT.

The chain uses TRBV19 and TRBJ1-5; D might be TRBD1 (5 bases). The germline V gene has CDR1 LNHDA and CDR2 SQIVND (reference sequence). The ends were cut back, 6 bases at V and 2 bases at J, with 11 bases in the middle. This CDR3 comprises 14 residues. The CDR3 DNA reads TGTGCCAGTAGCGACAGTAAGGGCAATCAGCCCCAGCATTTT. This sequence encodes CASSDSKGNQPQHF.

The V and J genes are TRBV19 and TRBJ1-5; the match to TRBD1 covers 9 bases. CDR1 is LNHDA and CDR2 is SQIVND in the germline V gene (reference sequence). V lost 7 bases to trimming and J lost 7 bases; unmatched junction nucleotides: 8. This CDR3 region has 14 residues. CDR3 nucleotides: TGTGCCAGTAACAGGGGGCAAATCGGACAGCCCCAGCATTTT. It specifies CASNRGQIGQPQHF.

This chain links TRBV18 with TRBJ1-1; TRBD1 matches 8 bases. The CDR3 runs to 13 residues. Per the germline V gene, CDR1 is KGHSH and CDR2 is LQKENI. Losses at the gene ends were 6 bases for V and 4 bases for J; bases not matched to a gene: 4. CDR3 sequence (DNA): TGTGCCAGCTCCCTGGGACAGGCCACTGAAGCTTTCTTT. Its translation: CASSLGQATEAFF. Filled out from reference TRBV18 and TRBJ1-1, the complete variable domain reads NAGVMQNPRHLVRRRGQEARLRCSPMKGHSHVYWYRQLPEEGLKFMVYLQKENIIDESGMPKERFSAEFPKEGPSILRIQQVVRGDSAAYFCASSLGQATEAFFGQGTRLTVV.

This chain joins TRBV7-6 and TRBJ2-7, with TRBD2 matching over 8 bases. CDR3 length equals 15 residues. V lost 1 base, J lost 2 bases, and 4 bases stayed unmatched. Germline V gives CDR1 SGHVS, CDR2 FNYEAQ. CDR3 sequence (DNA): TGTGCCAGCAGCTTAGGAAGCGGGGGACCCTACGAGCAGTACTTC. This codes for CASSLGSGGPYEQYF.

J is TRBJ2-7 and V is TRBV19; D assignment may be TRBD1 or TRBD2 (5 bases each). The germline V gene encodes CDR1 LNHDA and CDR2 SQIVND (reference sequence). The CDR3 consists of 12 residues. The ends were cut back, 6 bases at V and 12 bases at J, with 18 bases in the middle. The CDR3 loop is CASSERGARAYF. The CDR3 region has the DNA TGTGCCAGTAGCGAGAGGGGCGCGCGAGCGTACTTC.

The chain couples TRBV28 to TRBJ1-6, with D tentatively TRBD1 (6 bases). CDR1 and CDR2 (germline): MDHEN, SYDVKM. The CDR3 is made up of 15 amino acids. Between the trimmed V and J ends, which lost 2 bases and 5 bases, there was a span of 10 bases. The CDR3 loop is CASSLIGGNNSPLHF. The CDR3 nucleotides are TGTGCCAGCAGTTTAATAGGGGGAAATAATTCACCCCTCCACTTT.

As DNA, the CDR3 is TGCAGCGTTCCGGGACAGGCTACAACAGTTGAAGCTTTCTTT. Encoded protein: CSVPGQATTVEAFF. V gene TRBV29-1 combines with J gene TRBJ1-1; 8 bases fit TRBD1. Looked up from germline, CDR1 is SQVTM and CDR2 is ANQGSEA. Trimming at V came to 5 bases and at J to 7 bases, leaving 12 bases not matched to a gene. This CDR3 is built from 14 residues.

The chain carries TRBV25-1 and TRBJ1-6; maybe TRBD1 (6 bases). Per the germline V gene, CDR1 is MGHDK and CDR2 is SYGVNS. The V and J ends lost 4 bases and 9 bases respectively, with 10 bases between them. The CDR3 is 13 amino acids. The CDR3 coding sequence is TGTGCCAGCAGTGGCCAGGGGAGTTCACCCCTCCACTTT. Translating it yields CASSGQGSSPLHF.

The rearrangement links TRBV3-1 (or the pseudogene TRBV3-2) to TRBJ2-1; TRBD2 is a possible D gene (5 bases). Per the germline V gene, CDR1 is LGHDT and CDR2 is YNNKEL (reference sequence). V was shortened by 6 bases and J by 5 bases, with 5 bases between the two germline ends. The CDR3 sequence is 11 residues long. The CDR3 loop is CASRGDNEQFF. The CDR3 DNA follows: TGTGCCAGCAGGGGAGACAATGAGCAGTTCTTC.

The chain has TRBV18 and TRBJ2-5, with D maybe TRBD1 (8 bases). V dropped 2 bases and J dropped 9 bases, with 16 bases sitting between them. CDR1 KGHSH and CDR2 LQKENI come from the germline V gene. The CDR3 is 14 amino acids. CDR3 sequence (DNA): TGTGCCAGCTCACCAAGACAGGGGAGGGCTGCCCAGTACTTC. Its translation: CASSPRQGRAAQYF.

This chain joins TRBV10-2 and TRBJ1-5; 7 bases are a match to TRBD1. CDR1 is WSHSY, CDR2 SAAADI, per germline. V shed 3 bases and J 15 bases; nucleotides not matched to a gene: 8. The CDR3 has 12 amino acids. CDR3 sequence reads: CASSDPDRELHF. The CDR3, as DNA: TGCGCCAGCAGTGACCCCGACAGGGAATTGCATTTT.

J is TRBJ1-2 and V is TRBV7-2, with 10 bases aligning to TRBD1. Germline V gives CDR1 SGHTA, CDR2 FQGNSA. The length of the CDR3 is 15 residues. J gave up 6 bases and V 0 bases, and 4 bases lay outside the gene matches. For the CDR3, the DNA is TGTGCCAGCAGCTTAGCGGGACAGGGGATAGATGGCTACACCTTC. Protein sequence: CASSLAGQGIDGYTF.

Written as DNA, the CDR3 is TGCGCCAGCAGCTCGGACAAATACACAGATACGCAGTATTTT. Translation gives CASSSDKYTDTQYF. This chain joins TRBV5-1 and TRBJ2-3; the D gene is possibly TRBD1 (5 bases). Trimming shortened V by 3 bases and J by 2 bases, and 10 bases separated the two germline ends. Looked up from germline, CDR1 is SGHRS and CDR2 is YFSETQ. The CDR3 sequence is 14 residues long.